This T cell receptor (beta chain) was documented in a study of T cell changes during pregnancy in multiple sclerosis. Germline CDR1 SGHNT, CDR2 YYREEE (reference sequence). Between the trimmed V and J ends, which lost 2 bases and 5 bases, there was a span of 16 bases. The CDR3 is 15 amino acids. TCRdb's copy holds only in-frame clones and misses some; the assay was immunoSEQ multiplex PCR. The sample lists approximately 72,000 clones, roughly nine tenths occurring once. The clonotype originates from a female donor in good health, enrolled as a control in a pregnancy study. The sequenced sample was peripheral blood, obtained in the first trimester of pregnancy. This sequence joins TRBV5-4 and TRBJ2-5; D might be TRBD2 (6 bases). The CDR3 is CASSFGFTGGETQYF. CDR3 DNA: TGTGCCAGCAGCTTCGGGTTTACAGGAGGGGAGACCCAGTACTTC.